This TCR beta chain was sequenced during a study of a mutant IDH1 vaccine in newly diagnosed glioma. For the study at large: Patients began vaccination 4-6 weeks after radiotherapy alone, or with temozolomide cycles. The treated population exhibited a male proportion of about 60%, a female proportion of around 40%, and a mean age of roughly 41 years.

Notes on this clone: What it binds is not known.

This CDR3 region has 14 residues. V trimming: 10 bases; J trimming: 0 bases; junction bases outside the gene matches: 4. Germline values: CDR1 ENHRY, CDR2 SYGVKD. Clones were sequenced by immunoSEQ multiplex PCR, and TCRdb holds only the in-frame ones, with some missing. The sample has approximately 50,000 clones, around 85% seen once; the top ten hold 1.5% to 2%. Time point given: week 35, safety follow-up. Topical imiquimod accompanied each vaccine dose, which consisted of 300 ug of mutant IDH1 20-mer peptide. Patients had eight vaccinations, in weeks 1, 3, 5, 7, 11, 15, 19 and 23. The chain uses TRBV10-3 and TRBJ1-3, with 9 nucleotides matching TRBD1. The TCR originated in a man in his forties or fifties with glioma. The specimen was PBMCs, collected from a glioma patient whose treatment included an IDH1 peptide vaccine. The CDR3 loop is CATGTGYSGNTIYF. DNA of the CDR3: TGTGCCACTGGGACAGGGTACTCTGGAAACACCATATATTTT.